The entry below gives a single TCR beta chain sequence along with its context. Generated by immunoSEQ multiplex PCR, the TCRdb table keeps only in-frame clones and is missing some. The data contain more than 2,000,000 clones, just over 90% of them seen just once; the ten biggest clones take up over 0.12%. The data were obtained in a study of shared clonotypes between healthy human individuals. The receptor was derived from a man between 18 and 35 years old in good health. Specimen: naive CD4+ T cells sorted from blood. Subset of the sample: CD45RA+ positively selected.

The CDR3 nucleotides read TGTGCCAGCAGTTCAATCCTTTTATCCTACGAGCAGTACTTC. It yields the protein CASSSILLSYEQYF. J is TRBJ2-7 and V is TRBV27; D ambiguous. The CDR3 is 14 amino acids. Germline V gene data show CDR1 as MNHEY and CDR2 as SMNVEV (reference sequence). Trimming took off 4 bases at V and 1 base at J, with 11 bases between the two ends.